This record concerns one T cell receptor (beta chain) sequence. Antigen: not known. This record comes from a study of siplizumab effects on memory and regulatory T cells. Study-wide points: Under siplizumab, alloreactive sequences traced to unstimulated CD4+ memory cells were significantly reduced. Mean Treg-derived proportions of mappable alloreactive CD4+ clones were 68.8% for siplizumab and roughly 27% for controls.

Germline-derived CDR1 and CDR2 are MNHEY and SMNVEV (reference sequence). CDR3 length equals 15 residues. The ends lost 6 bases at V and 4 bases at J; junction bases unmatched: 9. Per sample, around 91,000 TCR templates were assayed. Clones were read by immunoSEQ multiplex PCR, and TCRdb kept only the in-frame ones, dropping some. The data contain roughly 93,000 clones, 85% to 95% of them singletons. The chain is built from TRBV27 and TRBJ2-7, with 10 bases matching TRBD2. Sequenced: non-Treg CD4+ T cells sorted from blood. This receptor was taken from a human donor in good health. The CDR3 nucleotides read TGTGCCAGCAGCCTACAACTAGCGGGGATTTACGAGCAGTACTTC. As protein: CASSLQLAGIYEQYF.